This T cell receptor (beta chain) is drawn from a study of Graves' ophthalmopathy and Graves' hyperthyroidism. CDR1 MNHEY and CDR2 SVGAGI come from the germline V gene. V lost 4 bases and J 6 bases, leaving 13 bases between the germline ends. This CDR3 region has 13 residues. Researchers took RNA transcripts and amplified TCR beta CDR3 regions from them. Investigators did first-round RT-PCR with HTBI primers, then second-round multiplex PCR. TCRdb used MiXCR to reprocess the multiplex PCR reads, holding one entry per CDR3 protein. The sample includes approximately 330,000 distinct CDR3 sequences, about a sixth of them seen just once. There are many counts of this clonotype.

This TCR was sampled from an adult man with Graves' ophthalmopathy. The sample taken for sequencing was peripheral blood. V is TRBV6-5 and J is TRBJ2-7; no reliable D call. In DNA, the CDR3 is TGTGCCAGCAGTTTAGATCGGACGGGCGAGCAGTACTTC. It yields the protein CASSLDRTGEQYF.